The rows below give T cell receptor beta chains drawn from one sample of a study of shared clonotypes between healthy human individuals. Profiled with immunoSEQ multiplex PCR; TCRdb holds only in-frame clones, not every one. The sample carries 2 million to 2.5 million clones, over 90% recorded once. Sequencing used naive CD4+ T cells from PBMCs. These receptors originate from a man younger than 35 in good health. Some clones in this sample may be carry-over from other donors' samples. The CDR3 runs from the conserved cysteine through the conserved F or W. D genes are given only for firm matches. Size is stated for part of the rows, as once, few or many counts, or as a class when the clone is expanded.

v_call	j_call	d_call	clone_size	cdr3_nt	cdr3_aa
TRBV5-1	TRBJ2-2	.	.	TGCGCCAGCGGTGTTTTCTCCAACACCGGGGAGCTGTTTTTT	CASGVFSNTGELFF
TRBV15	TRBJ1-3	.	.	TGTGCCACCAGCAGAGGCTTGGACTCTGGAAACACCATATATTTT	CATSRGLDSGNTIYF
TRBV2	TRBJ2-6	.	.	TGTGCCAGCAGTGTCTCTGGGGCCAACGTCCTGACTTTC	CASSVSGANVLTF
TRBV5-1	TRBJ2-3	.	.	TGCGCCAGCAGCTTATCCCCTAGGGGGAGAGGGGGAGATACGCAGTATTTT	CASSLSPRGRGGDTQYF
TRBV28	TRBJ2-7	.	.	TGTGCCAGCAGGCGTTTTGATCCGAGCTCCTACGAGCAGTACTTC	CASRRFDPSSYEQYF
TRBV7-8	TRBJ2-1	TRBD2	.	TGTGCCAGCAGCCCCTGGGGCGCGGCGGGAGTTTACAATGAGCAGTTCTTC	CASSPWGAAGVYNEQFF
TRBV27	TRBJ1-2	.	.	TGTGCCAGCAGTTTCTATTACAATAGTAGAGGGGTGGGCTACACCTTC	CASSFYYNSRGVGYTF
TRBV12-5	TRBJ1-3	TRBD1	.	TGTGCTAGTGGTTTGTTTCTGGGACAGGGACTCTCTGGAAACACCATATATTTT	CASGLFLGQGLSGNTIYF
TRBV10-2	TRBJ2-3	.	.	TGCGCCAGCAGGGACAACCGGGGTCAAGATACGCAGTATTTT	CASRDNRGQDTQYF
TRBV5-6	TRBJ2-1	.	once	TGTGCCAGCAGCTGGCGTTCGGAAATCCATGAGCAGTTCTTC	CASSWRSEIHEQFF
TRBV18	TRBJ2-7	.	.	TGTGCCAGCTCACCCCCGGAGGGCGGTGAGCAGTACTTC	CASSPPEGGEQYF
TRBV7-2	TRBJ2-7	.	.	TGTGCCAGCAGCTTAGGGGTCCTGAGGAGCTCCTACGAGCAGTACTTC	CASSLGVLRSSYEQYF
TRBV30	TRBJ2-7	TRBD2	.	TGTGCCGGGAGGACTAGCGGGACTAACGAGCAGTACTTC	CAGRTSGTNEQYF
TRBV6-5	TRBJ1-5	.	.	TGTGCCAGCAGCCCCAGGACGCGCATCAATCAGCCCCAGCATTTT	CASSPRTRINQPQHF
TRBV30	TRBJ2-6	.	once	TGTGCCGGACTAGACAGGGTGACTGGGGCCAACGTCCTGACTTTC	CAGLDRVTGANVLTF
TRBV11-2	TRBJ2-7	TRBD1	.	TGTGCCAGCAGCTTACTTCCGGGACAGGGGGGCTACGAGCAGTACTTC	CASSLLPGQGGYEQYF
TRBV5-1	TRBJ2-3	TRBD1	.	TGCGCCAGCAGACAGGGACAGAGCACAGATACGCAGTATTTT	CASRQGQSTDTQYF
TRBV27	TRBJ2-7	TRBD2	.	TGTGCCAGCAGGTGGGACGGGACTAGCGGCTACGAGCAGTACTTC	CASRWDGTSGYEQYF
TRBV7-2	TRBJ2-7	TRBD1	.	TGTGCCAGCAGCCCCGGAGGGGACAGGGTGGCTTACGAGCAGTACTTC	CASSPGGDRVAYEQYF
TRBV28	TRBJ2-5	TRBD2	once	TGTGCCAGCATATCTAGCGGGAGTATCGGGGAGACCCAGTACTTC	CASISSGSIGETQYF
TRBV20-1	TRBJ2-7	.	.	TGCAGTGCTAGAGGCAGTAGCGAGCAGTACTTC	CSARGSSEQYF
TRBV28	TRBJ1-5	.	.	TGTGCCAGCAGACCACCTCAGGGGCAGCCCCAGCATTTT	CASRPPQGQPQHF
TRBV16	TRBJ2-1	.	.	TGTGCCAGCAGCCGCTCTATAGGGGTCTCCTACAATGAGCAGTTCTTC	CASSRSIGVSYNEQFF
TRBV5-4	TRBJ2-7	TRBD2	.	TGTGCCAGCAGCTTGGGACTAGCGCAGAGCTCCTACGAGCAGTACTTC	CASSLGLAQSSYEQYF
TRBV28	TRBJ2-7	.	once	TGTGCCAGCAGTTCCACAGGCATAGGAGACGAGCAGTACTTC	CASSSTGIGDEQYF
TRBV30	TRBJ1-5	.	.	TGTGCCTGGAGTGACTGGGGGAATCAGCCCCAGCATTTT	CAWSDWGNQPQHF
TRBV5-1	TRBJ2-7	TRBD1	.	TGCGCCAGCAGCTTGGAACAGGGGGCGATACACGAGCAGTACTTC	CASSLEQGAIHEQYF
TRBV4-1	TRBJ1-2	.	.	TGCGCCAGCAGCCAAGACATAAACCTGGACGGGCTCTATGGCTACACCTTC	CASSQDINLDGLYGYTF
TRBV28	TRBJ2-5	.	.	TGTGCCAGCATCCCCGCGGGGCAAGAGACCCAGTACTTC	CASIPAGQETQYF
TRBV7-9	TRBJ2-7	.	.	TGTGCCAGCAGCTCCGACAATTTGCACTTC	CASSSDNLHF
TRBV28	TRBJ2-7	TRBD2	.	TGTGCCAGCAGTTTCTCACTAGCGGAAGTCTCCTACGAGCAGTACTTC	CASSFSLAEVSYEQYF
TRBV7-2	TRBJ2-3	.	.	TGTGCCAGCAGCTTAGGGGCACGCACAGATACGCAGTATTTT	CASSLGARTDTQYF
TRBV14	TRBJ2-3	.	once	TGTGCCAGCAGCCCCGGAACCACGCAGTATTTT	CASSPGTTQYF
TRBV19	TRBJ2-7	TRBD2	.	TGTGCCAGTAGTAAAGGAGCGGGAGGGCTGTCCTACGAGCAGTACTTC	CASSKGAGGLSYEQYF
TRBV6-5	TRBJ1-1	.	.	TGTGCCAGCCAAACCAGGGATGAAGCTTTCTTT	CASQTRDEAFF
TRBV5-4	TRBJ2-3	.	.	TGTGCCAGCACCCTTCGGGGGGCCACTAGCACAGATACGCAGTATTTT	CASTLRGATSTDTQYF
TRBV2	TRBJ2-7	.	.	TGTGCCAGCAGTGTTAGGATCGACGTAAGCTCCTACGAGCAGTACTTC	CASSVRIDVSSYEQYF
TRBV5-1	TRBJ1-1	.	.	TGCGCCAGCAGCTTGTTATCCCTGAACACTGAAGCTTTCTTT	CASSLLSLNTEAFF
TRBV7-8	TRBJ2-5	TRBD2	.	TGTGCCAGCAGCTTATTAGGGGGACTAGCGGCCTCTCGGGAGACCCAGTACTTC	CASSLLGGLAASRETQYF
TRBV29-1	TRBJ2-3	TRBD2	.	TGCAGCGTTGAAGCCTACGGACCAGCGGGAGGCACTGCAGATACGCAGTATTTT	CSVEAYGPAGGTADTQYF
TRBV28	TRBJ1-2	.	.	TGTGCCAGCAGTGGGACGGACTATGGCTACACCTTC	CASSGTDYGYTF
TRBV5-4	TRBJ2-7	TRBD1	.	TGTGCCAGCAGCTACTCCGGGACAGTCTACGAGCAGTACTTC	CASSYSGTVYEQYF
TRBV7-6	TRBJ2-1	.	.	TGTGCCAGCAGCGCATACGAGGGGAGAGCATTGGATGAGCAGTTCTTC	CASSAYEGRALDEQFF
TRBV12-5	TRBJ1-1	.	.	TGTGCTAGTGGTCCGGACACACGGGAAGCTTTCTTT	CASGPDTREAFF
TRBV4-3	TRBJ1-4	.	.	TGCGCCAGCAGCCAAGATTCGGGCAGGGTGGACGAAAAACTGTTTTTT	CASSQDSGRVDEKLFF
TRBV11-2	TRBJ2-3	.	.	TGTGCCAGCAGCTTAGTTTCCAGGGCAGATACGCAGTATTTT	CASSLVSRADTQYF
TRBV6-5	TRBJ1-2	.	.	TGTGCCAGCAGTACCCAAGGTCGGGGGTCAGGAGGCTACACCTTC	CASSTQGRGSGGYTF
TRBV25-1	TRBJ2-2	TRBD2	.	TGTGCCAGCAGTTCAGCGAGCGGGGCGGACACCGGGGAGCTGTTTTTT	CASSSASGADTGELFF
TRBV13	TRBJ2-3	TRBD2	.	TGTGCCAGCAGCTTAGGCCCGGGACTAGCGGGATTGGGTACGCAGTATTTT	CASSLGPGLAGLGTQYF
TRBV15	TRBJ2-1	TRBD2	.	TGTGCCACATTATCTAGCGGGGACTCCTACAATGAGCAGTTCTTC	CATLSSGDSYNEQFF
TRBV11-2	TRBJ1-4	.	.	TGTGCCAGCAGCTTCCAAGCTGGAGAACTGTTTTTT	CASSFQAGELFF
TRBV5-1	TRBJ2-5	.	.	TGCGCCAGCAGCTTGTTGGGGGGTGGAGAGACCCAGTACTTC	CASSLLGGGETQYF
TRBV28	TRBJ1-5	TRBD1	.	TGTGCCAGCAGACCGGGGACAGGGGGCGATCAGCCCCAGCATTTT	CASRPGTGGDQPQHF
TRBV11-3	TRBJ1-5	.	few	TGTGCCAGCAGCCCGCCGTGGGGACAGCCCCAGCATTTT	CASSPPWGQPQHF